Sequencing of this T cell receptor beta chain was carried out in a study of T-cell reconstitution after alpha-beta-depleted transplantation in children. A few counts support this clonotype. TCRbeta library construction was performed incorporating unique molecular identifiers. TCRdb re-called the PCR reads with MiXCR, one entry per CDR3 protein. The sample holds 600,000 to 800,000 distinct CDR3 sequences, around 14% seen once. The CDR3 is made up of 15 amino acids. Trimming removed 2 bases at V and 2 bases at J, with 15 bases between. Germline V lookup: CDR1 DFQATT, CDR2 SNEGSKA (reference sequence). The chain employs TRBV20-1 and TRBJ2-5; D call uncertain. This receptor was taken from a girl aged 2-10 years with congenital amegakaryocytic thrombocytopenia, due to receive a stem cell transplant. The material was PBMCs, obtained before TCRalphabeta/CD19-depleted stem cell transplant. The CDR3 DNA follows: TGCAGTGCTAGAAGGTTCGGACCCGAGCAAGAGACCCAGTACTTC. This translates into CSARRFGPEQETQYF.